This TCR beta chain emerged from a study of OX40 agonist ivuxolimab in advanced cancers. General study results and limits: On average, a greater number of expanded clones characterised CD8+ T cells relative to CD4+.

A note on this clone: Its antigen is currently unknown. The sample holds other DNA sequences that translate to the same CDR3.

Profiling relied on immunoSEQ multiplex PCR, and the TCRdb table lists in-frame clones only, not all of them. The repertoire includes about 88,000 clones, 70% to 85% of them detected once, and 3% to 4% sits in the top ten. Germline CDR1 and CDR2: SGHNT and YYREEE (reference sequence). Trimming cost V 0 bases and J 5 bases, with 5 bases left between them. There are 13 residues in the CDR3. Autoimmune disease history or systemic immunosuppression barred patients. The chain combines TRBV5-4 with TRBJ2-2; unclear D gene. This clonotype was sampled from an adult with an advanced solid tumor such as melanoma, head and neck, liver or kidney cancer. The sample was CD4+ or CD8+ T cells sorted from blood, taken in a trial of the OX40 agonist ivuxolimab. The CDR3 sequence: CASSLGVTGELFF. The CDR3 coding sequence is TGTGCCAGCAGCTTGGGGGTAACCGGGGAGCTGTTTTTT. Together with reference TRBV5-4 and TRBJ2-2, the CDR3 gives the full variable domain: ETGVTQSPTHLIKTRGQQVTLRCSSQSGHNTVSWYQQALGQGPQFIFQYYREEENGRGNFPPRFSGLQFPNYSSELNVNALELDDSALYLCASSLGVTGELFFGEGSRLTVL.